The 18 T cell receptor beta chains given below trace back to one sample, sequenced in a study of STAT5B mutations in CD4+ large granular lymphocyte leukemia. Sequencing was performed with immunoSEQ multiplex PCR; in TCRdb, only in-frame clones are kept and a portion is missing. Of about 40,000 clones detected, around 81% appear once; the ten largest clones hold about 3.8%. The material sequenced was CD4+ T cells from blood buffy coats. These receptors originate from a human donor in good health.

The chain is built from TRBV10-3 and TRBJ2-1; possibly TRBD1 for D (6 bases). This CDR3 region has 13 residues. V lost 8 bases, J lost 9 bases, and 17 bases lay in between. Germline V gene data show CDR1 as ENHRY and CDR2 as SYGVKD. The CDR3 loop is CAIGGGRNGEQFF. The CDR3 DNA follows: TGTGCCATCGGTGGGGGCAGGAATGGTGAGCAGTTCTTC.

V and J are TRBV19 and TRBJ2-3; 11 nucleotides line up with TRBD2. The ends lost 3 bases at V and 5 bases at J; junction bases unmatched: 7. The CDR3 has 16 residues. From germline, CDR1 is LNHDA and CDR2 SQIVND (reference sequence). CDR3 bases: TGTGCCAGTAGTATTTTAGCGGGGGGGTCTGGAGATACGCAGTATTTT. This encodes CASSILAGGSGDTQYF.

J is TRBJ2-1 and V is TRBV4-2; tentatively, D is TRBD1 (6 bases). V was pared by 0 bases and J by 6 bases, with 12 bases between. This CDR3 region has 15 residues. CDR1 is LGHNA and CDR2 is YNFKEQ in the germline V gene. The CDR3 sequence is CASSQDRGRSNEQFF. The CDR3 DNA sequence: TGTGCCAGCAGCCAAGACAGGGGAAGGAGCAATGAGCAGTTCTTC.

The table lists this clone with a count of one. The CDR3 protein is CASGLTTWNTEAFF. In nucleotides, the CDR3 is TGTGCCAGTGGCTTAACGACCTGGAACACTGAAGCTTTCTTT. The chain joins TRBV19 to TRBJ1-1, with D unresolved. The germline CDR1 and CDR2 sequences are LNHDA and SQIVND (reference sequence). V was pared by 8 bases and J by 1 base, with 14 bases between. The CDR3 is 14 residues long.

V is TRBV7-2 and J is TRBJ2-7; D might be TRBD1 (6 bases). This CDR3 region has 13 residues. With 7 bases removed from V and 3 bases from J, the gap between germline ends came to 13 bases. In germline, CDR1 is SGHTA, CDR2 FQGNSA. CDR3 nucleotides: TGTGCCAGCACAACAGGGACCTTCTACGAGCAGTACTTC. It specifies CASTTGTFYEQYF.

The chain employs TRBV15 and TRBJ2-5; 9 bases fit TRBD2. The germline gives CDR1 LNHNV, CDR2 YYDKDF (reference sequence). The CDR3 spans 17 residues. The V segment lost 0 bases and the J segment 5 bases; nucleotides outside the gene matches: 10. The CDR3 sequence: CATSRDAGSGSWETQYF. CDR3 bases: TGTGCCACCAGCAGAGATGCCGGTAGCGGGAGTTGGGAGACCCAGTACTTC.

The genes are TRBV7-3 and TRBJ2-3, with 9 bases aligning to TRBD2. Germline CDR1 is SGHTA and CDR2 is FQGTGA. Trimming cost V 1 base and J 4 bases; bases outside gene matches: 6. The CDR3 covers 16 residues. The CDR3 sequence: CASSLIPSGNSDTQYF. The CDR3 bases are TGTGCCAGCAGCTTAATCCCTAGCGGGAATTCAGATACGCAGTATTTT. Complete variable domain (other parts from reference TRBV7-3 and TRBJ2-3): GAGVSQTPSNKVTEKGKYVELRCDPISGHTALYWYRQSLGQGPEFLIYFQGTGAADDSGLPNDRFFAVRPEGSVSTLKIQRTERGDSAVYLCASSLIPSGNSDTQYFGPGTRLTVL.

This clone was seen only once. The rearrangement links TRBV28 to TRBJ1-5; D call uncertain. Germline CDR1 reads MDHEN; CDR2 reads SYDVKM. Trimming stripped 6 bases from V and 2 bases from J, with 8 bases between. The CDR3 has 13 residues. CDR3 sequence reads: CASRLFGNQPQHF. CDR3 in DNA: TGTGCCAGCAGGCTGTTCGGCAATCAGCCCCAGCATTTT. The full variable domain, rest sourced from reference TRBV28 and TRBJ1-5, is DVKVTQSSRYLVKRTGEKVFLECVQDMDHENMFWYRQDPGLGLRLIYFSYDVKMKEKGDIPEGYSVSREKKERFSLILESASTNQTSMYLCASRLFGNQPQHFGDGTRLSIL.

The V and J genes are TRBV6-1 and TRBJ1-4; D perhaps matches TRBD1 (6 bases). This CDR3 contains 13 residues. Trimming took 8 bases from V and 3 from J, leaving 10 bases between them. CDR1 and CDR2 from the germline V gene are MNHNS and SASEGT. CDR3 amino acids: CASVRTANEKLFF. The CDR3, as DNA: TGTGCCAGCGTCCGGACAGCTAATGAAAAACTGTTTTTT.

The genes are TRBV6-1 and TRBJ2-5, with 11 bases aligning to TRBD2. Germline assignment: CDR1 MNHNS and CDR2 SASEGT. Germline trimming cut 4 bases from V and 1 base from J; bases unmatched to any gene: 8. This CDR3 is 17 amino acids long. The CDR3 DNA reads as TGTGCCAGCAGTGTCGGGACTAGCGGTACTCTCCAAGAGACCCAGTACTTC. Translated: CASSVGTSGTLQETQYF.

This sequence joins TRBV4-3 and TRBJ2-7, with a possible D match to TRBD2 (5 bases). Germline V gene lookup returns CDR1 LGHNA and CDR2 YSLEER. V lost 7 bases and J lost 1, with 20 bases in between. The CDR3 extends over 16 amino acids. The CDR3 here is CASNLLFAGMSYEQYF. CDR3 nucleotide sequence: TGCGCCAGCAATCTTCTGTTCGCGGGCATGTCCTACGAGCAGTACTTC.

This sequence joins TRBV5-1 and TRBJ2-7; TRBD2 matches 7 bases. The length of the CDR3 is 15 residues. Looked up from germline, CDR1 is SGHRS and CDR2 is YFSETQ. V shed 2 bases and J 2 bases; nucleotides not matched to a gene: 7. CDR3: CASSLSGNGAYEQYF. In nucleotides, the CDR3 is TGCGCCAGCAGCTTAAGCGGGAATGGGGCCTACGAGCAGTACTTC. The full variable domain, its missing parts supplied by reference TRBV5-1 and TRBJ2-7, is KAGVTQTPRYLIKTRGQQVTLSCSPISGHRSVSWYQQTPGQGLQFLFEYFSETQRNKGNFPGRFSGRQFSNSRSEMNVSTLELGDSALYLCASSLSGNGAYEQYFGPGTRLTVT.

This clone has a handful of counts. J is TRBJ1-1 and V is TRBV7-2; D is perhaps TRBD1 (6 bases). Trimming cost V 3 bases and J 8 bases, with 10 bases left between them. Germline loops: CDR1 SGHTA, CDR2 FQGNSA. This CDR3 region has 12 residues. The CDR3 loop reads CASSFRGAEAFF. The CDR3 bases are TGTGCCAGCAGCTTCCGGGGGGCCGAAGCTTTCTTT.

The chain couples TRBV18 to TRBJ1-5; D is undetermined. CDR3 size: 16 residues. V was trimmed by 4 bases and J by 4 bases, leaving 17 bases between them. Germline CDR1 is KGHSH and CDR2 is LQKENI. Here the CDR3 reads CASSLFREKANQPQHF. The CDR3 DNA follows: TGTGCCAGCTCACTGTTTCGAGAGAAGGCTAATCAGCCCCAGCATTTT.

The chain combines TRBV9 with TRBJ2-6; D gene unclear. This CDR3 comprises 15 residues. The V and J ends lost 4 bases and 0 bases respectively, with 8 bases between them. Germline CDR1 and CDR2: SGDLS and YYNGEE. The CDR3, as DNA: TGTGCCAGCAGCTCTGACTTCTCTGGGGCCAACGTCCTGACTTTC. It yields the protein CASSSDFSGANVLTF.

This clone was detected only a few times. The chain couples TRBV21-1 to TRBJ1-6; whether TRBD1, the table's D call, matches the DNA was not checked. TRBV21-1 is a documented pseudogene. This CDR3 spans 15 amino acids. CDR3 DNA sequence: TGTGCCAACCAAGAAGGCGGGACAGCCTATTCACCCCTCCACTTT. This translates into CANQEGGTAYSPLHF.

The chain carries TRBV6-5 and TRBJ2-5; D is unclear. V lost 6 bases and J lost 7, with 18 bases in between. Per the germline V gene, CDR1 is MNHEY and CDR2 is SVGAGI. The CDR3 loop spans 14 amino acids. The CDR3 region is CASRTGSYEGTQYF. In nucleotides, the CDR3 is TGTGCCAGCAGAACCGGGTCCTACGAAGGGACCCAGTACTTC.

The chain links TRBV7-9 to TRBJ2-1, with D possibly TRBD2 on 5 matching bases. The length of the CDR3 is 16 residues. Germline CDR1 is SEHNR and CDR2 is FQNEAQ (reference sequence). Trimming removed 1 base at V and 9 bases at J, with 19 bases between. In nucleotides, the CDR3 is TGTGCCAGCAGCTTAGGTCCTAGCCAATCATCGGGTGAGCAGTTCTTC. It is translated as CASSLGPSQSSGEQFF.